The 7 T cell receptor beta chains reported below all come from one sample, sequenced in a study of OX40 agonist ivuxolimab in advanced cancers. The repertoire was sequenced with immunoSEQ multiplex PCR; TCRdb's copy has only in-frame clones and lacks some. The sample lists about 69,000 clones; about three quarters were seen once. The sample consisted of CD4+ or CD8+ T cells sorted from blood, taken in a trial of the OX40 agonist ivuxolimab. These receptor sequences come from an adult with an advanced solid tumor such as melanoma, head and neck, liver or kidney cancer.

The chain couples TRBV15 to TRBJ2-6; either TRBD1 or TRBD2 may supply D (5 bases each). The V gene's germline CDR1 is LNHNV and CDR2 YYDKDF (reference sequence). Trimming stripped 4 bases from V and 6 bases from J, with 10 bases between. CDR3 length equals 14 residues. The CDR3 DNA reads TGTGCCACCAGCACCGGGGCCGCGGCCAACGTCCTGACTTTC. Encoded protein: CATSTGAAANVLTF.

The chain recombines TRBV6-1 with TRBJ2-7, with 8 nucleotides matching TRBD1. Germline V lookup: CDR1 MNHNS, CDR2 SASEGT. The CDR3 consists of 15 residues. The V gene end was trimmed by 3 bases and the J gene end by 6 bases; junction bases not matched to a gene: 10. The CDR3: CASSDPGGASGEQYF. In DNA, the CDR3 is TGTGCCAGCAGTGACCCAGGGGGCGCCTCTGGCGAGCAGTACTTC.

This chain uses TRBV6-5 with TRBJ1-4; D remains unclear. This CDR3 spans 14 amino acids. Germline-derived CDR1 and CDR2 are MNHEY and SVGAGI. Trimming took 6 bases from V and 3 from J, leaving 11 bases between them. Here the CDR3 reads CASSPEEANEKLFF. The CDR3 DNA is TGTGCCAGCAGCCCCGAGGAAGCTAATGAAAAACTGTTTTTT.

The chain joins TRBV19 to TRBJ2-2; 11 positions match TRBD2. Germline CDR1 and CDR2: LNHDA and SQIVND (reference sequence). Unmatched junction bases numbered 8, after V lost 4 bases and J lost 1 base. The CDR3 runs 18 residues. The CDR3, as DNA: TGTGCCAGTAGTAGACTAGCGGGGTATCTGAAGAACACCGGGGAGCTGTTTTTT. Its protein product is CASSRLAGYLKNTGELFF. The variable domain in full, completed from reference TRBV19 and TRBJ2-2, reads DGGITQSPKYLFRKEGQNVTLSCEQNLNHDAMYWYRQDPGQGLRLIYYSQIVNDFQKGDIAEGYSVSREKKESFPLTVTSAQKNPTAFYLCASSRLAGYLKNTGELFFGEGSRLTVL.

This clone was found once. In nucleotides, the CDR3 is TGTGCCAGCAGCTTAACGGATTTGAACACTGAAGCTTTCTTT. This translates into CASSLTDLNTEAFF. The V call is TRBV7-2, the J call TRBJ1-1; no reliable D call. This CDR3 has 14 amino acids. Looked up from germline, CDR1 is SGHTA and CDR2 is FQGNSA. With 2 bases removed from V and 0 bases from J, the gap between germline ends came to 7 bases.

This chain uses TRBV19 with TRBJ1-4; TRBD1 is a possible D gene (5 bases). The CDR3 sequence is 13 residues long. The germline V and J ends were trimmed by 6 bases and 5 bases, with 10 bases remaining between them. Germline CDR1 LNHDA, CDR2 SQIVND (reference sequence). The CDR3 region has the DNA TGTGCCAGTAGAAAGGGGCGAAATGAAAAACTGTTTTTT. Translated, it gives CASRKGRNEKLFF.

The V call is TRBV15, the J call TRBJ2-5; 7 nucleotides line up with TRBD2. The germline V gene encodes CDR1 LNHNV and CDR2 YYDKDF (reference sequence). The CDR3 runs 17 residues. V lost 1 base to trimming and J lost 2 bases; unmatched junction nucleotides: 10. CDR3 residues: CATSRGATGLVQETQYF. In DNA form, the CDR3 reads TGTGCCACCAGCAGAGGAGCTACTGGACTAGTTCAAGAGACCCAGTACTTC.